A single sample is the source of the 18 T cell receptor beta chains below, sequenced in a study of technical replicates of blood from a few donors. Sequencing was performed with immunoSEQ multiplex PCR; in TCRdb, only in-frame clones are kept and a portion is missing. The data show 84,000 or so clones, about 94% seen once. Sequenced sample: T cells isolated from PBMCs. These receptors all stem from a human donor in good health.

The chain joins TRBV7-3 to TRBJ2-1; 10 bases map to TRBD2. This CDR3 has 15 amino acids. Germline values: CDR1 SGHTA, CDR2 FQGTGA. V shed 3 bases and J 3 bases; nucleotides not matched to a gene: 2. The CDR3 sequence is CASSFSGGIYNEQFF. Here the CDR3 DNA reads TGTGCCAGCAGCTTTAGCGGGGGGATCTACAATGAGCAGTTCTTC.

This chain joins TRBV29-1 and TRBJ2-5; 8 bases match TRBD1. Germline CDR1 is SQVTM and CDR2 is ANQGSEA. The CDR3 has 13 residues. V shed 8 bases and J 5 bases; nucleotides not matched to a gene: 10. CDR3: CSSGRGPRETQYF. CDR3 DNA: TGCAGCTCGGGCAGGGGGCCCCGGGAGACCCAGTACTTC.

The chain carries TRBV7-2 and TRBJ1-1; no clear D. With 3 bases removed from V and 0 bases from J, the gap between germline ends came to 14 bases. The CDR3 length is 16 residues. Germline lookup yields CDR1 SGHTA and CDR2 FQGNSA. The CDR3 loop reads CASSFELYPMNTEAFF. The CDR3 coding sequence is TGTGCCAGCAGCTTCGAGCTATATCCTATGAACACTGAAGCTTTCTTT.

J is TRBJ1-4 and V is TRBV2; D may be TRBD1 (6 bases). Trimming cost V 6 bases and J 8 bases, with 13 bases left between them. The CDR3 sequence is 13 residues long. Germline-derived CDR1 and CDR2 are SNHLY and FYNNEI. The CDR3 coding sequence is TGTGCCAGCAGGGAACAGGGTGGAGAAAAACTGTTTTTT. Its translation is CASREQGGEKLFF.

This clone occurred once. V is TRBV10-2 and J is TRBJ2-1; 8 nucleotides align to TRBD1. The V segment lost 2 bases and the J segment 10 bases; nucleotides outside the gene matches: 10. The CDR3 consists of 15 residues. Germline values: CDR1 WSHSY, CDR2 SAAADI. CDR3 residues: CASSEVSPGTGEQFF. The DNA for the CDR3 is TGCGCCAGCAGTGAGGTTTCCCCTGGGACAGGAGAGCAGTTCTTC.

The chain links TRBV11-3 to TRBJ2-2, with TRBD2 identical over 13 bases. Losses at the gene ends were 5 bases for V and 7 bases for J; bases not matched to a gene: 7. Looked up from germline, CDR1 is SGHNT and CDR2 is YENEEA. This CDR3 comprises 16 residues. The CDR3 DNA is TGTGCCAGCAGCCTGCAGGGACTAGCGGGGAGCGGGGAGCTGTTTTTT. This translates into CASSLQGLAGSGELFF.

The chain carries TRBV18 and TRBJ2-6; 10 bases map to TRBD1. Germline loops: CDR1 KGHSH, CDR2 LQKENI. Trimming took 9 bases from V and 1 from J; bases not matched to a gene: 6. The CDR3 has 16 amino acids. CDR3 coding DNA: TGTGCCAGTAGACAGGGGGCAAAATCTGGGGCCAACGTCCTGACTTTC. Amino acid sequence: CASRQGAKSGANVLTF.

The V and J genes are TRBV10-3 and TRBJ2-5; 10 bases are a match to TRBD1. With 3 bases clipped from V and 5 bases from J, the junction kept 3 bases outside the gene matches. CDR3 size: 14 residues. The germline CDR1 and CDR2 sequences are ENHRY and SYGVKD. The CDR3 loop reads CAISEGGQGETQYF. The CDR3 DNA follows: TGTGCCATCAGTGAAGGGGGACAGGGGGAGACCCAGTACTTC.

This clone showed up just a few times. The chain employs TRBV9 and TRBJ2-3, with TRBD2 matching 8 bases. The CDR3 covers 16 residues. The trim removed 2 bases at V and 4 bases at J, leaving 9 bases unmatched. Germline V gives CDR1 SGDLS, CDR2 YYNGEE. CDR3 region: CASSVTGTRVSDTQYF. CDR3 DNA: TGTGCCAGCAGCGTCACCGGGACTAGAGTATCAGATACGCAGTATTTT.

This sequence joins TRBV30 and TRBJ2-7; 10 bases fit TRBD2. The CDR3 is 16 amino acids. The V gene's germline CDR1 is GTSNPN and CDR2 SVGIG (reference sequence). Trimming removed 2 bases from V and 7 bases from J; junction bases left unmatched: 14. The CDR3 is CAWSPPRLGSGGEQYF. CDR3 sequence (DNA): TGTGCCTGGAGTCCACCCCGCTTGGGTAGCGGGGGGGAGCAGTACTTC.

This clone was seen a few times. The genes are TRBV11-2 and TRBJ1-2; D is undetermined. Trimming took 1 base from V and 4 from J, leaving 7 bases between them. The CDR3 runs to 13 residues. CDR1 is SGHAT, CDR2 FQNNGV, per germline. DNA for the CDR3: TGTGCCAGCAGCTTAGCGGGGTTCTATGGCTACACCTTC. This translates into CASSLAGFYGYTF.

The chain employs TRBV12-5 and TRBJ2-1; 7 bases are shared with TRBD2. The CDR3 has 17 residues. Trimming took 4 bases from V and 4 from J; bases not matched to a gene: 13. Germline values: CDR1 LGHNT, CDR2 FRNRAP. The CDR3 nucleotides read TGTGCTAGTGGTTCGGCTCCGGGCGGGGGATTATACAATGAGCAGTTCTTC. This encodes CASGSAPGGGLYNEQFF. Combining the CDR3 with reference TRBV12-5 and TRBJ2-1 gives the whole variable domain DARVTQTPRHKVTEMGQEVTMRCQPILGHNTVFWYRQTMMQGLELLAYFRNRAPLDDSGMPKDRFSAEMPDATLATLKIQPSEPRDSAVYFCASGSAPGGGLYNEQFFGPGTRLTVL.

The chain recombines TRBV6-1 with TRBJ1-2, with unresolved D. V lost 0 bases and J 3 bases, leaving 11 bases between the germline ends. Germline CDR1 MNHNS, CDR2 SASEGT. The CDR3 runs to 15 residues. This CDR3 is CASSEAGQDYYGYTF. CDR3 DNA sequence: TGTGCCAGCAGTGAAGCTGGGCAGGATTACTATGGCTACACCTTC.

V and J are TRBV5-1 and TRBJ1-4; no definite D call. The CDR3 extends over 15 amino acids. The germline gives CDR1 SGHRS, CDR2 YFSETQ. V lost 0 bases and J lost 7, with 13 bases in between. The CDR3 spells CASSLERPSGEKLFF. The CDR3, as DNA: TGCGCCAGCAGCTTGGAGAGGCCCTCGGGTGAAAAACTGTTTTTT.

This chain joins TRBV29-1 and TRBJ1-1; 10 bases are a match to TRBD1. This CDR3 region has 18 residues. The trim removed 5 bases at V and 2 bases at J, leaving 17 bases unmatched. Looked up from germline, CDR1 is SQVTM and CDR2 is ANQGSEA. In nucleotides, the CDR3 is TGCAGCGTTAAGTTAGCCGGGACAGGGGCGACACCCAACACTGAAGCTTTCTTT. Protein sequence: CSVKLAGTGATPNTEAFF.

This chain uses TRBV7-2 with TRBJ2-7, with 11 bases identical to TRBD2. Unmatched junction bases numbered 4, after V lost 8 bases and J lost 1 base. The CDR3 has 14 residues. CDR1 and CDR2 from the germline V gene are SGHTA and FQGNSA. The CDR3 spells CASQGTSGSYEQYF. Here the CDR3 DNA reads TGTGCCAGCCAGGGGACTAGCGGTTCCTACGAGCAGTACTTC.

CDR3 in amino acids: CASSAQTREQFF. CDR3 nucleotide sequence: TGTGCCAGCAGCGCGCAAACTAGAGAGCAGTTCTTC. This chain joins TRBV9 and TRBJ2-1; a weak D match, TRBD2 (5 bases). The CDR3 length is 12 residues. Germline loops: CDR1 SGDLS, CDR2 YYNGEE. Trimming left V 3 bases short and J 10 bases short, with 11 bases between.

The CDR3 reads CASSSRGLNTEAFF. The DNA for the CDR3 is TGTGCCAGCAGCTCAAGAGGATTGAACACTGAAGCTTTCTTT. The chain combines TRBV11-3 with TRBJ1-1; D is unresolved. The germline V gene encodes CDR1 SGHNT and CDR2 YENEEA. Trimming took 4 bases from V and 0 from J, leaving 9 bases between them. CDR3 length: 14 amino acids.